This T cell receptor (beta chain) was found in a study of cytomegalovirus exposure and HLA in healthy donors. At the level of the study: Sequencing of about 179 million T cells in an earlier analysis found 100 million or so unique TCR beta sequences.

Looked up from germline, CDR1 is MNHNS and CDR2 is SASEGT. The CDR3 totals 19 residues. Deletions cut 0 bases from V and 0 bases from J, with 20 bases between. Healthy donors of bone marrow made up the group. The PCR made use of 60 Vbeta and 13 Jbeta primers. Using immunoSEQ multiplex PCR, the repertoire was profiled, and TCRdb retains in-frame clones only, with some absent. The sample records about 210,000 clones, roughly 82% being singletons. The sequencing sample was made of PBMCs. The clonotype was recovered from a man aged 40-49 years in good health and CMV-seropositive. The rearrangement links TRBV6-1 to TRBJ1-1; D uncertain. CDR3 loop: CASSEALHWSEEVNTEAFF. CDR3 bases: TGTGCCAGCAGTGAAGCGCTTCATTGGTCCGAAGAGGTGAACACTGAAGCTTTCTTT.